These 19 T cell receptor beta chains share one sample of origin, sequenced in a study of blood T cell repertoires in COVID-19. TCRdb's table, derived via immunoSEQ multiplex PCR, lists solely in-frame clones and lacks some. The sample consists of over 200,000 clones, 87% of them appearing once. The sequenced sample consisted of PBMCs or T cells enriched from blood (not recorded which). All receptors derive from a man aged 18-30 years with acute COVID-19.

This chain joins TRBV29-1 and TRBJ1-5, with 8 nucleotides matching TRBD1. The CDR3 is 13 residues long. From germline, CDR1 is SQVTM and CDR2 ANQGSEA. With V trimmed by 4 bases and J by 7 bases, 6 bases remained unmatched. The CDR3 DNA reads as TGCAGCGTTGCGGACAGGGAAAGACAGCCCCAGCATTTT. Its translation is CSVADRERQPQHF.

This chain connects TRBV5-5 to TRBJ2-1; the D is unclear. Germline assignment: CDR1 SGHKS and CDR2 YYEKEE (reference sequence). V gave up 0 bases and J gave up 5 bases, with 6 bases separating them. This CDR3 is built from 13 residues. The CDR3 is CASSLGANNEQFF. The DNA for the CDR3 is TGTGCCAGCAGCTTGGGGGCCAACAATGAGCAGTTCTTC. The full variable domain, completed using reference TRBV5-5 and TRBJ2-1, is DAGVTQSPTHLIKTRGQQVTLRCSPISGHKSVSWYQQVLGQGPQFIFQYYEKEERGRGNFPDRFSARQFPNYSSELNVNALLLGDSALYLCASSLGANNEQFFGPGTRLTVL.

J is TRBJ1-1 and V is TRBV18, with TRBD1 matching 8 bases. V shed 3 bases, J shed 1 base, and the junction held 1 base outside the gene matches. CDR1 and CDR2 (germline): KGHSH, LQKENI. This CDR3 region has 14 residues. The CDR3: CASSPGQGNTEAFF. CDR3 DNA sequence: TGTGCCAGCTCACCTGGACAGGGGAACACTGAAGCTTTCTTT.

The chain joins TRBV29-1 to TRBJ2-1; 8 bases align to TRBD2. Germline V lookup: CDR1 SQVTM, CDR2 ANQGSEA. This CDR3 has 14 residues. J gave up 6 bases and V 5 bases, and 9 bases lay outside the gene matches. This CDR3 reads CSVRAGGQVNEQFF. The CDR3 region has the DNA TGCAGCGTTCGGGCGGGAGGCCAAGTCAATGAGCAGTTCTTC.

This clone was detected only once. This rearrangement joins TRBV25-1 to TRBJ1-2; D might be TRBD1 (6 bases). Germline V gene data show CDR1 as MGHDK and CDR2 as SYGVNS. V lost 3 bases and J lost 6, with 17 bases in between. CDR3 length equals 15 residues. CDR3 sequence (DNA): TGTGCCAGCAGTGAGAGGACAGCTATAGGAGATGGCTACACCTTC. It yields the protein CASSERTAIGDGYTF.

This chain connects TRBV5-1 to TRBJ2-7; 8 bases are a match to TRBD1. The V gene's germline CDR1 is SGHRS and CDR2 YFSETQ. The V segment lost 4 bases and the J segment 3 bases; nucleotides outside the gene matches: 9. CDR3 length: 15 residues. The CDR3 region is CASSPVPDRDYEQYF. In DNA form, the CDR3 reads TGCGCCAGCAGCCCGGTCCCGGACAGGGACTACGAGCAGTACTTC.

This chain links TRBV11-2 with TRBJ2-3, with 7 bases identical to TRBD1. The germline CDR1 and CDR2 sequences are SGHAT and FQNNGV. Losses at the gene ends were 6 bases for V and 2 bases for J; bases not matched to a gene: 5. The CDR3 contains 14 residues. CDR3 protein: CASRDGTVTDTQYF. The CDR3 DNA reads TGTGCCAGCAGGGACGGGACAGTCACAGATACGCAGTATTTT.

This clone has a single count. The chain combines TRBV2 with TRBJ1-1, with 9 bases lining up with TRBD1. Germline V gene data show CDR1 as SNHLY and CDR2 as FYNNEI. The CDR3 is made up of 18 amino acids. V shed 3 bases and J 3 bases; nucleotides not matched to a gene: 14. The CDR3 DNA is TGTGCCAGCAGTGACGGAGACAGGGGGATGGAGATGGACACTGAAGCTTTCTTT. Translated: CASSDGDRGMEMDTEAFF.

The gene calls are TRBV10-3 and TRBJ1-2, with D maybe TRBD1 (5 bases). Trimming took off 6 bases at V and 4 bases at J, with 12 bases between the two ends. The length of the CDR3 is 13 residues. Germline CDR1 ENHRY, CDR2 SYGVKD. As DNA, the CDR3 is TGTGCCATCAGCCCGGGAGGGGCCTATGGCTACACCTTC. It codes for CAISPGGAYGYTF.

The chain couples TRBV9 to TRBJ2-3; tentatively, D is TRBD2 (5 bases). The V and J ends lost 4 bases and 5 bases respectively, with 14 bases between them. The CDR3 extends over 14 amino acids. The germline CDR1 and CDR2 sequences are SGDLS and YYNGEE. CDR3 region: CASSFEVAGDTQYF. In DNA form, the CDR3 reads TGTGCCAGCAGCTTTGAGGTTGCGGGAGATACGCAGTATTTT.

The J gene is TRBJ1-6, the V gene TRBV7-3, with unresolved D. CDR1 and CDR2 (germline): SGHTA, FQGTGA. V lost 1 base and J 9 bases, leaving 7 bases between the germline ends. There are 13 residues in the CDR3. The DNA of the CDR3 is TGTGCCAGCAGCTTAATGCGGGGTTCACCCCTCCACTTT. It encodes CASSLMRGSPLHF.

The CDR3 spells CASSQGLAYNEQFF. CDR3 nucleotide sequence: TGTGCCAGCAGTCAGGGACTAGCCTACAATGAGCAGTTCTTC. The chain joins TRBV2 to TRBJ2-1, with 8 bases aligning to TRBD2. J lost 2 bases, V lost 5 bases, and 2 bases had no gene match. The CDR3 is made up of 14 amino acids. From germline, CDR1 is SNHLY and CDR2 FYNNEI.

The V and J genes are TRBV11-3 and TRBJ1-6; tentative D call: TRBD1 (6 bases). V lost 2 bases to trimming and J lost 9 bases, with 14 bases between them. CDR1 SGHNT and CDR2 YENEEA come from the germline V gene. The CDR3 length is 15 residues. The CDR3 loop reads CASSLKQGAGSPLHF. The CDR3 DNA reads as TGTGCCAGCAGCTTAAAACAGGGAGCTGGTTCACCCCTCCACTTT.

The chain combines TRBV7-8 with TRBJ2-2, with D possibly matching TRBD1 (5 bases). V shed 5 bases and J shed 6 bases, with 13 bases lying between them. Germline CDR1 reads SGHVS; CDR2 reads FQNEAQ. The CDR3 totals 14 residues. CDR3 amino acids: CASSKQGAAGELFF. The CDR3 coding sequence is TGTGCCAGCAGCAAACAAGGGGCGGCCGGGGAGCTGTTTTTT. Using reference TRBV7-8 and TRBJ2-2 for the parts outside the CDR3, the full variable domain is GAGVSQSPRYKVAKRGQDVALRCDPISGHVSLFWYQQALGQGPEFLTYFQNEAQLDKSGLPSDRFFAERPEGSVSTLKIQRTQQEDSAVYLCASSKQGAAGELFFGEGSRLTVL.

The chain is built from TRBV30 and TRBJ1-2; D unclear. V was shortened by 0 bases and J by 2 bases, with 13 bases between the two germline ends. This CDR3 region has 15 residues. The V gene's germline CDR1 is GTSNPN and CDR2 SVGIG (reference sequence). The CDR3 DNA reads TGTGCCTGGAGTGTCACGATCCGTGCGAACTATGGCTACACCTTC. Translated, it gives CAWSVTIRANYGYTF.

V is TRBV28 and J is TRBJ2-2, with TRBD1 matching 9 bases. With V trimmed by 4 bases and J by 3 bases, 3 bases remained unmatched. There are 15 residues in the CDR3. Germline V gene lookup returns CDR1 MDHEN and CDR2 SYDVKM. CDR3 in amino acids: CASSSGQGYTGELFF. CDR3 DNA sequence: TGTGCCAGCAGTTCGGGACAGGGCTACACCGGGGAGCTGTTTTTT.

In DNA, the CDR3 is TGTGCCAGCAGCTTAGTCGGGACAAACTACGAGCAGTACTTC. Its protein product is CASSLVGTNYEQYF. The chain combines TRBV13 with TRBJ2-7, with D perhaps matching TRBD1 (6 bases). The CDR3 runs 14 residues. Trimming pared 1 base from V and 3 bases from J, leaving 10 bases between. CDR1 and CDR2 from the germline V gene are PRHDT and FYEKMQ (reference sequence).

The chain uses TRBV18 and TRBJ1-1; no clear D. Germline V CDR1 and CDR2: KGHSH, LQKENI. The CDR3 is 14 residues long. Trimming shortened V by 3 bases and J by 2 bases, and 10 bases separated the two germline ends. CDR3 region: CASSPGQENTEAFF. The CDR3 DNA is TGTGCCAGCTCACCGGGCCAGGAAAACACTGAAGCTTTCTTT. Together with reference TRBV18 and TRBJ1-1, the CDR3 gives the full variable domain: NAGVMQNPRHLVRRRGQEARLRCSPMKGHSHVYWYRQLPEEGLKFMVYLQKENIIDESGMPKERFSAEFPKEGPSILRIQQVVRGDSAAYFCASSPGQENTEAFFGQGTRLTVV.

The CDR3 protein is CASSVHRGGYNSPLHF. Here the CDR3 DNA reads TGTGCCAGCAGTGTACACAGGGGTGGATATAATTCACCCCTCCACTTT. The V call is TRBV28, the J call TRBJ1-6; 7 nucleotides line up with TRBD1. This CDR3 region has 16 residues. Germline CDR1 reads MDHEN; CDR2 reads SYDVKM. V shed 5 bases and J 4 bases; nucleotides not matched to a gene: 8. Full variable domain (remainder filled in from reference TRBV28 and TRBJ1-6): DVKVTQSSRYLVKRTGEKVFLECVQDMDHENMFWYRQDPGLGLRLIYFSYDVKMKEKGDIPEGYSVSREKKERFSLILESASTNQTSMYLCASSVHRGGYNSPLHFGNGTRLTVT.